A single sample gave rise to the 5 T cell receptor beta chains below, sequenced in a study of blood T cell repertoires in COVID-19. Clones were read by immunoSEQ multiplex PCR, and TCRdb kept only the in-frame ones, dropping some. The data hold 250,000 to 350,000 clones, with about 90% observed a single time. Sequenced: peripheral blood. The receptor set was obtained from a woman in her fifties or sixties who had recovered from COVID-19.

This clone has only a few counts. J is TRBJ1-4 and V is TRBV15, with 8 bases matching TRBD1. CDR1 LNHNV and CDR2 YYDKDF come from the germline V gene (reference sequence). The CDR3 loop spans 15 amino acids. Trimming took 1 base from V and 7 from J; bases not matched to a gene: 5. The CDR3 region has the DNA TGTGCCACCAGCAGAGGGGGGACAGGCGGTGAAAAACTGTTTTTT. Translated, it gives CATSRGGTGGEKLFF.

This chain connects TRBV7-9 to TRBJ2-7; 8 bases agree with TRBD2. Trimming at V came to 5 bases and at J to 6 bases, leaving 21 bases not matched to a gene. This CDR3 is built from 18 residues. Germline values: CDR1 SEHNR, CDR2 FQNEAQ (reference sequence). The CDR3 sequence: CASSPSAGGAGRAGEQYF. CDR3 bases: TGTGCCAGCAGCCCCTCAGCCGGGGGAGCCGGGAGGGCTGGCGAGCAGTACTTC.

The sample holds a few counts of this clone. The chain joins TRBV7-9 to TRBJ1-2, with D unresolved. Germline-derived CDR1 and CDR2 are SEHNR and FQNEAQ (reference sequence). The CDR3 is made up of 15 amino acids. V lost 7 bases to trimming and J lost 4 bases, with 19 bases between them. The CDR3 here is CASITTSGEVYGYTF. The CDR3 DNA is TGTGCCAGCATCACGACAAGTGGGGAGGTCTATGGCTACACCTTC.

V usage is TRBV19 and J usage is TRBJ2-7; the D gene is possibly TRBD2 (6 bases). Trimming pared 5 bases from V and 1 base from J, leaving 9 bases between. CDR1 is LNHDA, CDR2 SQIVND, per germline (reference sequence). The CDR3 length is 13 residues. Here the CDR3 reads CASSPGRSYEQYF. The CDR3 bases are TGTGCCAGTAGTCCCGGGAGATCCTACGAGCAGTACTTC.

The rearrangement uses TRBV5-1 and TRBJ2-1; 8 positions match TRBD2. This CDR3 comprises 14 residues. Germline V gives CDR1 SGHRS, CDR2 YFSETQ. The V and J ends lost 6 bases and 5 bases, in that order; junction bases with no gene match: 7. CDR3 residues: CASTLGAGDNEQFF. CDR3 nucleotides: TGCGCCAGCACCCTGGGAGCGGGGGACAATGAGCAGTTCTTC.